This T cell receptor beta chain comes out of a study of shared clonotypes between healthy human individuals (dated by TCRdb to the early 2020s). A note on the overall study: The cohort included three men and a couple of women between 18 and 49 years of age. The study deeply sequenced blood TCR repertoires of about 5 healthy adults to estimate repertoire size and the extent of clonotype sharing between individuals. Between about 0.8 and 8.9 billion PBMCs per donor were obtained by leukapheresis. Different laboratories and diverse techniques were used to prepare libraries and sequence TCR repertoires, to increase sequencing depth and limit assay-specific biases. For each donor, CD4 naive and CD4 memory were each given three plates, CD8 naive was given two plates, and CD8 memory was given one plate.

The paper as a whole reports these results and caveats: Incomplete sequencing was indicated by rarefaction of sorted-subset datasets, despite the large sequencing depth. Sampling was limited to blood, and TCR repertoires in tissue likely differ from TCR repertoires in blood. Naive subsets generally had larger estimated clonotype richness than memory subsets did. Because the study included only a small number of donors, the genetic and exposure-history diversity represented was limited. Clonotypes shared by all four sorted-subset donors showed higher generation probabilities than non-shared clonotypes. Sharing across a handful of donors was observed for 4.5% to 6.5% of naive CD4, over 3% of naive CD8, 2% to 2.5% of memory CD4, and roughly 0.4% of memory CD8 clonotypes. Based on pairwise subsampling, the degree of clonotype sharing among donors was expected to be affected by sequencing depth.

CD8 naive samples consisted of CD45RO-negative cells that were positively selected for CCR7, yielding a CD45RA+CCR7+ population without TemRA cells. The donors were healthy, HIV-negative adults who had no recently reported acute infections or vaccinations. Only Caucasian adults living in Nashville, Tennessee, USA were represented among the donors. Blood was obtained by leukapheresis, after which PBMCs were separated by Ficoll-Histopaque density gradient centrifugation and cryopreserved in liquid nitrogen vapor phase. Analytical flow cytometry was used to check the purity and quantity of every magnetically sorted T cell population. Each sorted fraction had its genomic DNA isolated and then quantified by UV absorbance on a Nanodrop 2000c. The germline V gene (reference sequence) provides CDR1 SEHNR and CDR2 FQNEAQ. Cut back by 3 bases and 6 bases, the V and J ends lie 15 bases apart. There are 14 amino acids in the CDR3, from cysteine to phenylalanine inclusive. Kept here is only the CDR3 DNA, which spans 42 bases and is read in frame from base 1.

A note on this clone: Its antigen is not yet known. It has no much larger one-base neighbor in the sample; base qualities were not kept.

Using the deep immunoSEQ assay, multiplex PCR amplified TCR CDR3 regions from genomic DNA. Genomic DNA extracted from each cell subset was distributed evenly over all wells of several immunoSEQ 96-well plates, and each plate served as one replicate. Each replicate PCR for sorted subsets received roughly 0.2 ug genomic DNA, equal to roughly 30,000 T cell genomes. Purified libraries were quantified with a Qubit 3.0 fluorometer, sized on a Bioanalyzer 2100, and re-quantified with the KAPA Library Quantification kit. Every immunoSEQ 96-well plate was sequenced on a dedicated single-read 150-cycle Illumina NextSeq 550 flow cell. Concerning the study's data processing: Because the immunoSEQ output included only junctional sequences and no quality scores, the filtering could not be the same as the filtering used for full-length reads. Sequences were annotated with PyIR, a Python wrapper for IgBLAST v1.9, and V/J genes and CDR3 were assigned using IMGT germline references. Reads were removed for weak V/J assignments (E-value above 1e-6), missing CDR3, stop codons, out-of-frame junctions, or ambiguous translated residues. V3J clonotypes were defined by identical inferred V gene, J gene, and CDR3 amino acid sequence. Percentage overlap between repertoires was calculated by dividing the number of shared unique clonotypes by the size of the smaller repertoire. Richness of each repertoire was evaluated using RTK rarefaction, the Chao1 estimator, and Recon v2.1 estimates of unobserved clonotypes. Generation probabilities were computed with OLGA for all TCRbeta clonotypes obtained by the gDNA method from four donors. TCRdb provides this immuneACCESS table in a form limited to in-frame rearrangements. Some clones are lacking; in checked studies, under half of them reflect an unresolved V gene, and why the rest are absent is not known. That table furnishes V, J and clone size, whereas the DNA furnished D and trimming. Here the sample has a few million clones; about 93% occur a single time. The biggest ten clones account for roughly 1.7% of the sample.

Rearrangement joined TRBV7-9 to TRBJ2-7, with the D segment identity uncertain. The specimen sequenced was naive CD8+ T cells from PBMCs. This sample's cell subset or site label indicates: CD45RA+CCR7+. The receptor's source is a man younger than 35 in good health. Some clones in this sample may be carry-over from other donors' samples. The CDR3: CASSFLMAPGEQYF. The DNA reads TGTGCCAGCAGCTTCTTAATGGCTCCTGGCGAGCAGTACTTC.